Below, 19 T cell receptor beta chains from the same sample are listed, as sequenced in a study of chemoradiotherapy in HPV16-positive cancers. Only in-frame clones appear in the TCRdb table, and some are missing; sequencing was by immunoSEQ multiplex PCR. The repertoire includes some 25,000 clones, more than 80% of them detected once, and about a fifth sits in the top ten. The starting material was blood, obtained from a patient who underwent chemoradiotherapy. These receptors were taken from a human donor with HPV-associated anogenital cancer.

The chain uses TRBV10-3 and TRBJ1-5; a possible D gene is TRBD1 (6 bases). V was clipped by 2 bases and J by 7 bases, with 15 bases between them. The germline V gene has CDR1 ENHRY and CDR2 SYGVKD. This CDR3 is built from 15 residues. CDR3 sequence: CAISETQGSNQPQHF. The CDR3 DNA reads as TGTGCCATCAGTGAGACACAGGGATCGAACCAGCCCCAGCATTTT.

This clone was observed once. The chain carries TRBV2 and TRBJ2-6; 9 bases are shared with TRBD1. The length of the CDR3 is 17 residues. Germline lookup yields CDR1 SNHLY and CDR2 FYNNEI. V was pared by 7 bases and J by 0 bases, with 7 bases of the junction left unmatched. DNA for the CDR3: TGTGCCAGCAAGCCTGGACAGGGGAACTCTGGGGCCAACGTCCTGACTTTC. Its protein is CASKPGQGNSGANVLTF.

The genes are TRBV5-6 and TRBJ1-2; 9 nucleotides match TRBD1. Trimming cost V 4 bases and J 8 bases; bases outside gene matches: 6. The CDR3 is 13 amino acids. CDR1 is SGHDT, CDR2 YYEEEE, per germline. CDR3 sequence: CASSRDREDGYTF. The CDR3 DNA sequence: TGTGCCAGCAGCCGGGACAGGGAGGACGGCTACACCTTC.

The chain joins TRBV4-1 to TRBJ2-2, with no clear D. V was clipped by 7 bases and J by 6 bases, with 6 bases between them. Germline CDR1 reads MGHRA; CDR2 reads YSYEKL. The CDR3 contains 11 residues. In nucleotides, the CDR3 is TGCGCCAGCACCGGCCCCGGGGAGCTGTTTTTT. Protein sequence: CASTGPGELFF.

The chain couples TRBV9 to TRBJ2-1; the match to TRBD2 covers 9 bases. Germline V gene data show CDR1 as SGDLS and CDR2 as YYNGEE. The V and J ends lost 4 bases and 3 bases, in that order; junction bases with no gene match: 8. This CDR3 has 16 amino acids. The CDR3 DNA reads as TGTGCCAGCAGCAAGCCCCCTAGCGGGATCTACAATGAGCAGTTCTTC. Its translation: CASSKPPSGIYNEQFF.

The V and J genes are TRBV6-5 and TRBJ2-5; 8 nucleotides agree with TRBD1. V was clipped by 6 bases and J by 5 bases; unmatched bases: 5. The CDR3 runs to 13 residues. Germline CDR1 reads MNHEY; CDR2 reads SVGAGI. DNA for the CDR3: TGTGCCAGCAGGACAGGGGCTGTGGAGACCCAGTACTTC. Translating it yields CASRTGAVETQYF.

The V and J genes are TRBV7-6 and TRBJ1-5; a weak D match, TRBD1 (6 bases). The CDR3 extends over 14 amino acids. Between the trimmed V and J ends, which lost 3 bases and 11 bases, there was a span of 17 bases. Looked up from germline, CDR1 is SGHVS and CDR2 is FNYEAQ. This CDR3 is CASSLGGDIASQHF. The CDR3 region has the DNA TGTGCCAGCAGCTTGGGTGGGGACATCGCGTCCCAGCATTTT.

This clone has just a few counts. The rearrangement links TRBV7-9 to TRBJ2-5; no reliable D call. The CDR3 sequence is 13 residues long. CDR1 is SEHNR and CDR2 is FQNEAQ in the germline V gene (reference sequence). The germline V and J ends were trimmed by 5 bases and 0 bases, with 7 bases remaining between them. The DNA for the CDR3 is TGTGCCAGCAGCGGCAGGTACCAAGAGACCCAGTACTTC. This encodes CASSGRYQETQYF. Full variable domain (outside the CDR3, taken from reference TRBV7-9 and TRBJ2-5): DTGVSQNPRHKITKRGQNVTFRCDPISEHNRLYWYRQTLGQGPEFLTYFQNEAQLEKSRLLSDRFSAERPKGSFSTLEIQRTEQGDSAMYLCASSGRYQETQYFGPGTRLLVL.

The CDR3 protein is CASRPGSGGIRDTQYF. CDR3 DNA sequence: TGTGCCAGCAGACCTGGCAGCGGGGGGATCCGAGATACGCAGTATTTT. The chain is built from TRBV7-9 and TRBJ2-3; TRBD2 matches at 9 bases. The CDR3 runs to 16 residues. Germline V gives CDR1 SEHNR, CDR2 FQNEAQ (reference sequence). J gave up 5 bases and V 6 bases, and 12 bases lay outside the gene matches.

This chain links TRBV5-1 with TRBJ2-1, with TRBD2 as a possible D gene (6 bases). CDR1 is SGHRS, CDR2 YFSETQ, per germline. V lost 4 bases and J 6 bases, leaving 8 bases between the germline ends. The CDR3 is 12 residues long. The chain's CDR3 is CASSPGVNEQFF. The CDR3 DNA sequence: TGCGCCAGCAGCCCGGGGGTCAATGAGCAGTTCTTC.

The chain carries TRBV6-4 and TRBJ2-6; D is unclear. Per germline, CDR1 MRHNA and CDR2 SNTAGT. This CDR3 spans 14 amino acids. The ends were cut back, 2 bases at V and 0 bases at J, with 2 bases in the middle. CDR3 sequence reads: CASSDVSGANVLTF. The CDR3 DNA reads TGTGCCAGCAGTGACGTCTCTGGGGCCAACGTCCTGACTTTC.

CDR3 residues: CASSYSRRSSYEQYF. CDR3 sequence (DNA): TGTGCCAGCAGTTACTCTCGAAGGAGCTCCTACGAGCAGTACTTC. V and J are TRBV6-5 and TRBJ2-7; D is unresolved. Trimming cost V 0 bases and J 0 bases, with 9 bases left between them. This CDR3 contains 15 residues. The germline gives CDR1 MNHEY, CDR2 SVGAGI.

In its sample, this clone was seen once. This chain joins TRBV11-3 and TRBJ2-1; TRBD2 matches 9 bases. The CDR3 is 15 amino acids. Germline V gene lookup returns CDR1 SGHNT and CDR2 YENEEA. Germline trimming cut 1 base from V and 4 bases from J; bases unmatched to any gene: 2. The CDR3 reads CASSLASGAYNEQFF. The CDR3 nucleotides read TGTGCCAGCAGCTTAGCTAGCGGGGCATACAATGAGCAGTTCTTC.

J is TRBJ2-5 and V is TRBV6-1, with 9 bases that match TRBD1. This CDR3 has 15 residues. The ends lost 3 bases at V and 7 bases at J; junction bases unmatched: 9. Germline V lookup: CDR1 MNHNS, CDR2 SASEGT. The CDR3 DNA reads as TGTGCCAGCAGTGACCCCGGACAGGGGCGGACGACCCAGTACTTC. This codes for CASSDPGQGRTTQYF.

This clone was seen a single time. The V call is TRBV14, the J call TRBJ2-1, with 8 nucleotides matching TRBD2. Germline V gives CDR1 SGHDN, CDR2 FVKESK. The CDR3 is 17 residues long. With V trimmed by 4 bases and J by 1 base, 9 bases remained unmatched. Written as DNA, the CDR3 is TGTGCCAGCAGCCCCCCTGCCGGGAGGGGGTCCTACAATGAGCAGTTCTTC. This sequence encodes CASSPPAGRGSYNEQFF.

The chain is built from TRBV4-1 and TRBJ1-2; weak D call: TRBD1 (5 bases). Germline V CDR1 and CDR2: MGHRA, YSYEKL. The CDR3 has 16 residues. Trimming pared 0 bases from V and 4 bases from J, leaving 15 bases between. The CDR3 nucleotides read TGCGCCAGCAGCCAAGATCCGGGGGGTTTGGGCTATGGCTACACCTTC. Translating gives CASSQDPGGLGYGYTF.

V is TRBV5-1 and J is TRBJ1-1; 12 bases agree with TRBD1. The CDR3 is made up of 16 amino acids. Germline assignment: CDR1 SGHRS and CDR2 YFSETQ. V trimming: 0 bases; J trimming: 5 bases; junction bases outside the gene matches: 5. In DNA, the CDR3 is TGCGCCAGCAGCTTGGGGGACAGGGGGCGCGGGACTGAAGCTTTCTTT. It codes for CASSLGDRGRGTEAFF.

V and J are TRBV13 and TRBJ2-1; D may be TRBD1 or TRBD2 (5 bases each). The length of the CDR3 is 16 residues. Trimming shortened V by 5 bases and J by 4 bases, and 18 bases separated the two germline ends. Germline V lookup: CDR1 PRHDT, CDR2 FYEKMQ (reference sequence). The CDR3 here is CASSDRFRGTYNEQFF. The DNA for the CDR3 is TGTGCCAGCAGCGACAGATTCCGGGGAACTTACAATGAGCAGTTCTTC.

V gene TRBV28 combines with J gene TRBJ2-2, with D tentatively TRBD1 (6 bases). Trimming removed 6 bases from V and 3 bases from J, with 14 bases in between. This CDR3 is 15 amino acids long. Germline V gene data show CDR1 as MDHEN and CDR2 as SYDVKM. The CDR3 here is CASRPEQGDTGELFF. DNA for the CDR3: TGTGCCAGCAGACCAGAACAGGGAGACACCGGGGAGCTGTTTTTT.